This T cell receptor (beta chain) was obtained from a study of OX40 agonist ivuxolimab in advanced cancers. Study summary: Patients assigned to dose escalation were diagnosed with hepatocellular carcinoma, melanoma, renal cell or head and neck cancer. Partial responses occurred in three patients (one hepatocellular carcinoma, two cutaneous melanoma).

Blood specimens came from baseline, cycle 4 day 1, and cycle 7 day 1. With regard to this clone: Its target is unknown.

Produced via immunoSEQ multiplex PCR; TCRdb's table is partial and in-frame only. The table includes 100,000 to 150,000 clones, about nine tenths detected once. J gave up 3 bases and V 6 bases, and 5 bases lay outside the gene matches. The CDR3 has 15 residues. The germline gives CDR1 MDHEN, CDR2 SYDVKM. Points from the study as a whole: Researchers report that CD8+ T cells had, on average, more expanded clones than CD4+.

The sequencing used CD4+ or CD8+ T cells sorted from blood, collected in a trial of the OX40 agonist ivuxolimab. The source of this sequence is an adult with an advanced solid tumor such as melanoma, head and neck, liver or kidney cancer. The chain carries TRBV28 and TRBJ1-3; TRBD1 agrees at 10 bases. Here the CDR3 DNA reads TGTGCCAGCAGATCGACAGGGGGCGGTGGAAACACCATATATTTT. The encoded protein is CASRSTGGGGNTIYF.